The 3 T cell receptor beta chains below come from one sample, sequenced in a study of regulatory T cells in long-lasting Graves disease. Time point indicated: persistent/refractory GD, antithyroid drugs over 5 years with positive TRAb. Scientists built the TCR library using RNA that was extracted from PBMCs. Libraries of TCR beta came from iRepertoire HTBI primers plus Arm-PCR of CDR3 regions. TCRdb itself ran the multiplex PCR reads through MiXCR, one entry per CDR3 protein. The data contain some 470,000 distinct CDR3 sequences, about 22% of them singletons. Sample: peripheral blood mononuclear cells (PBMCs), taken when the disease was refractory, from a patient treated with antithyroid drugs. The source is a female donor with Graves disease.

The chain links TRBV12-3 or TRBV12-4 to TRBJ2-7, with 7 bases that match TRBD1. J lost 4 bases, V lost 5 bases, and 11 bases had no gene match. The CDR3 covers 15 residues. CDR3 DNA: TGTGCCAGCAGTCAAACCGGACCACAGGGGTACGAGCAGTACTTC. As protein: CASSQTGPQGYEQYF.

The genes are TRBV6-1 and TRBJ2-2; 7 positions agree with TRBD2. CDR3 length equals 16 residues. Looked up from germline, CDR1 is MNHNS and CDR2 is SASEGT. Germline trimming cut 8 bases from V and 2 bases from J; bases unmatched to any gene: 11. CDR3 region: CASFSGTNPNTGELFF. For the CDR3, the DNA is TGTGCCAGCTTTTCGGGGACTAATCCTAACACCGGGGAGCTGTTTTTT.

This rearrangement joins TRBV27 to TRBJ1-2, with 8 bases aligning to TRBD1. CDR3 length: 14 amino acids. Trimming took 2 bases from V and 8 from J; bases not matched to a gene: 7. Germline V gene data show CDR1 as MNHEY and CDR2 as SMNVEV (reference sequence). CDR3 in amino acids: CASSLNAGGWGYTF. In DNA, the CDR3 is TGTGCCAGCAGTTTAAATGCAGGGGGCTGGGGCTACACCTTC.